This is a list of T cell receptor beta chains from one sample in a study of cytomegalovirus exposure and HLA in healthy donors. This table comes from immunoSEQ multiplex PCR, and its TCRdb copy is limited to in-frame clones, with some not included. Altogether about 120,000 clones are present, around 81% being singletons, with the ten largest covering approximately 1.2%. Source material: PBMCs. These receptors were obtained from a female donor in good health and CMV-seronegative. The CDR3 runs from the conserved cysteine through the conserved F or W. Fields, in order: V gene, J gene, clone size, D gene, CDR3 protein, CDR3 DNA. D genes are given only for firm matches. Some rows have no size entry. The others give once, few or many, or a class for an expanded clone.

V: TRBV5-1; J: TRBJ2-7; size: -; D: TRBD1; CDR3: CASRMGQNSYEQYF; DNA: TGCGCCAGCAGAATGGGACAGAACTCCTACGAGCAGTACTTC
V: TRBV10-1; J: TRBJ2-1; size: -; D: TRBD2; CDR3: CASSEGLAGGHNEQFF; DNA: TGCGCCAGCAGTGAGGGTTTAGCGGGAGGCCACAATGAGCAGTTCTTC
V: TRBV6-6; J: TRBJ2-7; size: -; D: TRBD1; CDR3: CASIEGAIKSYEQYF; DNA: TGTGCCAGCATTGAGGGGGCTATCAAGTCCTACGAGCAGTACTTC
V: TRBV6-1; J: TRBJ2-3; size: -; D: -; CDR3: CASSVGPARDTQYF; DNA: TGTGCCAGCAGTGTCGGTCCGGCGCGGGATACGCAGTATTTT
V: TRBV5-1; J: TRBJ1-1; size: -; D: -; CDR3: CASSPTVSKNTEAFF; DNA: TGCGCCAGCAGCCCGACAGTTTCAAAGAACACTGAAGCTTTCTTT
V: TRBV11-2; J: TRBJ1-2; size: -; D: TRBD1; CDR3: CASSSDRGNYGYTF; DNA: TGTGCCAGCAGCTCCGACAGGGGCAACTATGGCTACACCTTC
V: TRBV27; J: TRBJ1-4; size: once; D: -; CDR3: CASSRGTNGAEKLFF; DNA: TGTGCCAGCAGTCGGGGGACCAACGGTGCCGAAAAACTGTTTTTT
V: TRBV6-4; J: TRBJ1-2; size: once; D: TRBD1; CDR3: CASPGTGSPTF; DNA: TGTGCCAGCCCGGGGACAGGGTCACCCACCTTC
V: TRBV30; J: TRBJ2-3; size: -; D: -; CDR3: CAWSVAWASNTQYF; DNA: TGTGCCTGGAGTGTGGCGTGGGCTTCAAATACGCAGTATTTT
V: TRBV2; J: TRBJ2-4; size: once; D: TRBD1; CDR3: CASSEKDRGPKNIQYF; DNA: TGTGCCAGCAGTGAAAAGGACAGGGGGCCCAAAAACATTCAGTACTTC
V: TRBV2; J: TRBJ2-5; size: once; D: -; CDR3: CASSGEDAGGTSDF; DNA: TGTGCCAGCAGTGGGGAAGATGCGGGTGGCACTTCGGACTTC
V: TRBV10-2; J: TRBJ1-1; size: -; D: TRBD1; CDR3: CASNAGGNTEAFF; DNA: TGCGCCAGCAATGCAGGGGGGAACACTGAAGCTTTCTTT
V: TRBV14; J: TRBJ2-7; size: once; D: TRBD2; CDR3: CASSQDRGVSYEQYF; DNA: TGTGCCAGCAGCCAAGATCGGGGGGTGTCCTACGAGCAGTACTTC
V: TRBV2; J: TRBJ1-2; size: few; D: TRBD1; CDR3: CASSSGTEGYTF; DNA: TGTGCCAGCAGTTCCGGGACAGAAGGCTACACCTTC
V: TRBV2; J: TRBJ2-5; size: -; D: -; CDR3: CASRVGSLWRETQYF; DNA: TGTGCCAGCAGGGTCGGCTCCCTATGGAGGGAGACCCAGTACTTC
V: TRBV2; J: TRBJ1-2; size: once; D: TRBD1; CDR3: CASSQDRGGYGYTF; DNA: TGTGCCAGCAGTCAGGACAGGGGAGGGTATGGCTACACCTTC
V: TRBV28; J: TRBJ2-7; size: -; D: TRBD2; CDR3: CASSSRTSGSFGQYF; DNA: TGTGCCAGCAGCTCCCGGACTAGCGGGAGTTTCGGGCAGTACTTC
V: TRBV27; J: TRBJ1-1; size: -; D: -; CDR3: CASSLLGADTEAFF; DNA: TGTGCCAGCAGTTTACTGGGAGCCGACACTGAAGCTTTCTTT
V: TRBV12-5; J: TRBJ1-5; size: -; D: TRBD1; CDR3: CASGLTNEGAQPQHF; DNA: TGTGCTAGTGGTTTGACCAACGAGGGGGCTCAGCCCCAGCATTTT
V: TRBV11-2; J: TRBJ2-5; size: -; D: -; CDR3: CASSKPGQPQETQYF; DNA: TGTGCCAGCAGCAAGCCGGGACAACCCCAAGAGACCCAGTACTTC
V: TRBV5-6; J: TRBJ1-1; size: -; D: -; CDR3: CASSVPGHRQSNTEAFF; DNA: TGTGCCAGCAGCGTACCGGGACACCGACAATCAAACACTGAAGCTTTCTTT
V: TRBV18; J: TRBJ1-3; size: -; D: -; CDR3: CASSPVAASGNTIYF; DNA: TGTGCCAGCTCACCGGTCGCGGCCTCTGGAAACACCATATATTTT
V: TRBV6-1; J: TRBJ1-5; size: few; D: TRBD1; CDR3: CASSERTGTQHF; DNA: TGTGCCAGCAGTGAGAGGACAGGGACCCAGCATTTT